Listed below are T cell receptor beta chains from one sample, sequenced in a study of shared clonotypes between healthy human individuals. Libraries were prepared by immunoSEQ multiplex PCR; TCRdb keeps only in-frame clonotypes and omits some of them. The sample has over a million clones; about 75% are singletons. The sequencing sample was made of memory CD4+ T cells sorted from blood. These receptor sequences come from a man between 18 and 29 years old in good health. CDR3s include the opening cysteine and the closing phenylalanine or tryptophan. A D gene is named only where the DNA matches it firmly. Rows may omit the clone size; those that give it use once, few, many or a size class.

>TRBV7-7|NA|NA|TRBJ2-3
TGTGCTAGCAGCACCTTTCGACAGGTCCCTTTCACAGATACGCAGTATTTT
CASSTFRQVPFTDTQYF
>TRBV2|NA|TRBD1|TRBJ2-6
TGTGCCAGCGAGACAGGGTCTGGGGCCAACGTCCTGACTTTC
CASETGSGANVLTF
>TRBV2|few|TRBD2|TRBJ2-5
TGTGCCAGCAGAGGGGCGGGGGGGCAAGAGACCCAGTACTTC
CASRGAGGQETQYF
>TRBV2|NA|TRBD2|TRBJ2-7
TGTGCCAGCAGGAATAGCGGGGGGTCATACGAGCAGTACTTC
CASRNSGGSYEQYF
>TRBV4-2|NA|NA|TRBJ1-1
TGTGCCAGCAGCCAGTCCGTCAGAACTGAAGCTTTCTTT
CASSQSVRTEAFF
>TRBV6-5|NA|NA|TRBJ2-7
TGTGCCAGCAGTTACTCAATGCGGGCTGCTACCTACGAGCAGTACTTC
CASSYSMRAATYEQYF
>TRBV6-6|NA|NA|TRBJ1-5
TGTGCCAGCAGTTACTGGGTCGGTAGCAATCAGCCCCAGCATTTT
CASSYWVGSNQPQHF
>TRBV19|NA|TRBD1|TRBJ1-5
TGTGCCAGTAGGCCGGGGACAGAGTCCTATCAGCCCCAGCATTTT
CASRPGTESYQPQHF
>TRBV6-5|NA|NA|TRBJ2-3
TGTGCCAGCACTGGGGGGGCCCCAGATACGCAGTATTTT
CASTGGAPDTQYF
>TRBV28|NA|NA|TRBJ2-7
TGTGCCAGCAGTTTAGAGGTCAGATTGGGGGGTATCGAGCAGTACTTC
CASSLEVRLGGIEQYF
>TRBV6-5|few|NA|TRBJ1-5
TGTGCCAGCAGGCCTCAACGCAATCAGCCCCAGCATTTT
CASRPQRNQPQHF